This entry describes one T cell receptor beta chain. Its matching antigen is unknown. These data belong to a study of T cell responses to AZD1222 COVID-19 vaccine. Findings and limits, study-wide: Mostly white British, mostly female donors; authors suggested clonal diversity may be underestimated.

The protocol was immunoSEQ multiplex PCR, while the TCRdb copy is restricted to in-frame clones and leaves out a portion. The table has fewer than 65,000 clones, about 79% seen once. CDR1 ENHRY and CDR2 SYGVKD come from the germline V gene. With 11 bases removed from V and 2 bases from J, the gap between germline ends came to 16 bases. This CDR3 is built from 13 residues. The genes are TRBV10-3 and TRBJ2-7, with D perhaps TRBD1 (6 bases). The origin of this receptor is an adult in good health. Sequences were derived from peripheral blood, sampled on day 0 of AZD1222 vaccination. The CDR3, as DNA: TGTGCCTCCCTTGAGGGGGTGGCCTACGAGCAGTACTTC. This codes for CASLEGVAYEQYF.